The T cell receptor beta chain under discussion was sequenced for a study of T-cell memory formation after mild COVID-19. Overall study: For the most part, TCR clusters were specific to one donor. Notes on the study in general: Balance between CD4 and CD8 was seen in clones contracting day 15 to 85, and a CD4+ lean was seen in later expanders. Chiefly within CM and EM were the contracting CD4+ clones; CD8+ ones were within EMRA.

As regards this clonotype: Its antigen is currently unknown.

cDNA libraries for TCR alpha and TCR beta, carrying sample barcodes and UMIs, came from 5'RACE with constant-segment primers. TCRdb reanalysed the 5' RACE reads using MiXCR and keeps one entry per CDR3 protein. The repertoire holds about 290,000 distinct CDR3 sequences, with approximately 15% as singletons. Specimen: PBMCs or a T cell subset sorted from them (not recorded which). The clonotype comes from a man in his late teens or twenties who had mild COVID-19 (a few samples of this study predate the infection). Cell type and time point are not known.

CDR3 in DNA: TGTGCCAGCACCTCTTGGGACAGGGAGGCTTCACCCCTCCACTTT. Amino acids: CASTSWDREASPLHF. This chain joins TRBV28 and TRBJ1-6, with 9 positions matching TRBD1. J was trimmed by 9 bases and V by 7 bases; bases with no gene match: 10. This CDR3 region has 15 residues. CDR1 and CDR2 from the germline V gene are MDHEN and SYDVKM.